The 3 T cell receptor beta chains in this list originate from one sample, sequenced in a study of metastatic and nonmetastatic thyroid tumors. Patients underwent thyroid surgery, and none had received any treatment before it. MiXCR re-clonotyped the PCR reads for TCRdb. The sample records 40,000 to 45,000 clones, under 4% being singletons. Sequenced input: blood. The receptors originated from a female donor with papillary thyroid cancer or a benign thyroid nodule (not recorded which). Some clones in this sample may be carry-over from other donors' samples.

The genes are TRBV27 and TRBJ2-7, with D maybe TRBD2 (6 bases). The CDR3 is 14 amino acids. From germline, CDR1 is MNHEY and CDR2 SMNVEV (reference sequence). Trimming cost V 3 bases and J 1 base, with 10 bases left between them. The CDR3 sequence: CASSFSAGSYEQYF. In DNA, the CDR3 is TGTGCCAGCAGTTTCTCCGCGGGGTCCTACGAGCAGTACTTC.

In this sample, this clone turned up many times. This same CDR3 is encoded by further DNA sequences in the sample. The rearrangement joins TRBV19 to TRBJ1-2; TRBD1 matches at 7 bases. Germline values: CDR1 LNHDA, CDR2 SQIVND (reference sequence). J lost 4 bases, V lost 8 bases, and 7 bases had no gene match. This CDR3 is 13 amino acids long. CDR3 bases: TGTGCCAGTGGGACAGACGTTCCCTATGGCTACACCTTC. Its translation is CASGTDVPYGYTF.

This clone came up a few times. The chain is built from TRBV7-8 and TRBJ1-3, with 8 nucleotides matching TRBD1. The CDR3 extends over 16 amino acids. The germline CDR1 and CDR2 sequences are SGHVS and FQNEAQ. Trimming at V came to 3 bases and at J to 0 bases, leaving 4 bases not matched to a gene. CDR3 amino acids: CASSFRDRSSGNTIYF. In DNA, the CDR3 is TGTGCCAGCAGCTTCCGGGACAGGAGCTCTGGAAACACCATATATTTT.